The rows below give T cell receptor beta chains drawn from one sample of a study of blood T cell repertoires in COVID-19. Only in-frame clones appear in the TCRdb table, and some are missing; sequencing was by immunoSEQ multiplex PCR. This table has roughly 300,000 clones, 90% appearing once. The sequenced sample consisted of peripheral blood. These receptors all stem from a woman aged 25-40 years with COVID-19, enrolled during active disease. CDR3s include the opening cysteine and the closing phenylalanine or tryptophan. The D gene is left open where the match is weak. The size of a clone is reported for some rows only, either as once, few or many, or as a class for expanded clones.

D gene: NA
V gene: TRBV6-2/TRBV6-3
clone size: once
J gene: TRBJ2-5
CDR3 protein: CASSYTRGISQYF
CDR3 DNA: TGTGCCAGCAGTTACACACGGGGAATCTCCCAGTACTTC

D gene: NA
V gene: TRBV21-1
clone size: NA
J gene: TRBJ2-5
CDR3 protein: CASSKEGRGGETQYF
CDR3 DNA: TGTGCCAGCAGCAAAGAGGGGCGAGGGGGAGAGACCCAGTACTTC

D gene: TRBD1
V gene: TRBV5-1
clone size: NA
J gene: TRBJ1-1
CDR3 protein: CASSLVQSGQGSTEAFF
CDR3 DNA: TGCGCCAGCAGCTTGGTCCAATCCGGACAGGGAAGCACTGAAGCTTTCTTT

D gene: TRBD1
V gene: TRBV6-5
clone size: NA
J gene: TRBJ1-6
CDR3 protein: CASRTRTGRFGTLHF
CDR3 DNA: TGTGCCAGCAGAACCAGGACAGGGAGATTCGGGACCCTCCACTTT

D gene: NA
V gene: TRBV30
clone size: NA
J gene: TRBJ1-5
CDR3 protein: CAWSVGQGNQPQHF
CDR3 DNA: TGTGCCTGGAGTGTAGGGCAGGGGAATCAGCCCCAGCATTTT

D gene: NA
V gene: TRBV7-2
clone size: NA
J gene: TRBJ2-7
CDR3 protein: CASSLDIARGREQYF
CDR3 DNA: TGTGCCAGCAGCTTAGATATAGCGAGAGGACGCGAGCAGTACTTC

D gene: TRBD2
V gene: TRBV27
clone size: once
J gene: TRBJ2-2
CDR3 protein: CASSLGTSGRASGELFF
CDR3 DNA: TGTGCCAGCAGTCTCGGGACTAGCGGGAGGGCCTCCGGGGAGCTGTTTTTT

D gene: NA
V gene: TRBV20-1
clone size: NA
J gene: TRBJ1-6
CDR3 protein: CSASLTGSNSPLHF
CDR3 DNA: TGCAGTGCTAGTCTTACAGGGTCCAATTCACCCCTCCACTTT

D gene: NA
V gene: TRBV27
clone size: NA
J gene: TRBJ2-2
CDR3 protein: CASSPTTLYTGELFF
CDR3 DNA: TGTGCCAGCAGCCCGACTACCCTATACACCGGGGAGCTGTTTTTT

D gene: NA
V gene: TRBV5-1
clone size: NA
J gene: TRBJ2-7
CDR3 protein: CASSLGIRANEQYF
CDR3 DNA: TGCGCCAGCAGCTTAGGAATCAGGGCTAACGAGCAGTACTTC

D gene: TRBD2
V gene: TRBV5-1
clone size: once
J gene: TRBJ2-1
CDR3 protein: CASSSTSGSSNEQFF
CDR3 DNA: TGCGCCAGCAGCTCCACTAGCGGGAGTAGCAATGAGCAGTTCTTC

D gene: TRBD2
V gene: TRBV6-2/TRBV6-3
clone size: once
J gene: TRBJ2-3
CDR3 protein: CASSVVTGKLAGGPDTQYF
CDR3 DNA: TGTGCCAGCAGTGTTGTGACAGGGAAACTAGCGGGAGGACCAGATACGCAGTATTTT

D gene: NA
V gene: TRBV21-1
clone size: NA
J gene: TRBJ1-2
CDR3 protein: CAGRQGDNTF
CDR3 DNA: TGTGCCGGACGACAGGGAGATAACACCTTC

D gene: NA
V gene: TRBV27
clone size: NA
J gene: TRBJ1-2
CDR3 protein: CASSAGLFYGYTF
CDR3 DNA: TGTGCCAGCAGTGCGGGCCTCTTCTATGGCTACACCTTC

D gene: NA
V gene: TRBV18
clone size: NA
J gene: TRBJ2-4
CDR3 protein: CASSLGTPKNIQYF
CDR3 DNA: TGTGCCAGCTCACTCGGGACTCCTAAAAACATTCAGTACTTC

D gene: TRBD1
V gene: TRBV11-2
clone size: few
J gene: TRBJ2-7
CDR3 protein: CASSLVTGQGSYEQYF
CDR3 DNA: TGTGCCAGCAGCTTAGTTACCGGACAGGGCTCCTACGAGCAGTACTTC

D gene: NA
V gene: TRBV7-2
clone size: NA
J gene: TRBJ2-7
CDR3 protein: CASSLVGGTYEQYF
CDR3 DNA: TGTGCCAGCAGCTTAGTAGGCGGAACCTACGAGCAGTACTTC

D gene: NA
V gene: TRBV16
clone size: NA
J gene: TRBJ1-2
CDR3 protein: CASSQNREAGYTF
CDR3 DNA: TGTGCCAGCAGCCAGAACAGGGAAGCTGGCTACACCTTC

D gene: TRBD2
V gene: TRBV19
clone size: NA
J gene: TRBJ2-7
CDR3 protein: CASSIALAESYEQYF
CDR3 DNA: TGTGCCAGTAGTATAGCACTAGCGGAGTCCTACGAGCAGTACTTC

D gene: TRBD1
V gene: TRBV5-4
clone size: NA
J gene: TRBJ2-7
CDR3 protein: CASSPGTASYSYEQYF
CDR3 DNA: TGTGCCAGCAGCCCTGGGACAGCCTCATACTCCTACGAGCAGTACTTC

D gene: NA
V gene: TRBV5-1
clone size: NA
J gene: TRBJ1-2
CDR3 protein: CASRTGHRQNYGYTF
CDR3 DNA: TGCGCCAGCAGGACGGGACATCGACAAAACTATGGCTACACCTTC

D gene: TRBD2
V gene: TRBV4-1
clone size: NA
J gene: TRBJ2-6
CDR3 protein: CASSQYGGGMTGANVLTF
CDR3 DNA: TGCGCCAGCAGCCAGTATGGGGGGGGAATGACTGGGGCCAACGTCCTGACTTTC

D gene: NA
V gene: TRBV7-3
clone size: NA
J gene: TRBJ2-2
CDR3 protein: CASSFGGNTGELFF
CDR3 DNA: TGTGCCAGCAGCTTCGGCGGGAACACCGGGGAGCTGTTTTTT

D gene: TRBD1
V gene: TRBV6-5
clone size: NA
J gene: TRBJ2-5
CDR3 protein: CASSMTGAGETQYF
CDR3 DNA: TGTGCCAGCAGTATGACAGGGGCGGGAGAGACCCAGTACTTC

D gene: NA
V gene: TRBV6-2/TRBV6-3
clone size: NA
J gene: TRBJ2-3
CDR3 protein: CASSQTRSTDTQYF
CDR3 DNA: TGTGCCAGCAGTCAGACTAGATCCACAGATACGCAGTATTTT

D gene: NA
V gene: TRBV4-1
clone size: medium-sized
J gene: TRBJ1-2
CDR3 protein: CASSHSQTDGYTF
CDR3 DNA: TGCGCCAGCAGCCACTCCCAGACTGATGGCTACACCTTC

D gene: NA
V gene: TRBV6-4
clone size: NA
J gene: TRBJ2-6
CDR3 protein: CASSGSSGANVLTF
CDR3 DNA: TGTGCCAGCAGTGGGAGCTCTGGGGCCAACGTCCTGACTTTC

D gene: TRBD2
V gene: TRBV6-5
clone size: NA
J gene: TRBJ2-1
CDR3 protein: CASSYGTSGPYNEQFF
CDR3 DNA: TGTGCCAGCAGTTACGGGACTAGCGGACCATACAATGAGCAGTTCTTC

D gene: TRBD2
V gene: TRBV29-1
clone size: NA
J gene: TRBJ2-1
CDR3 protein: CSAGGLAGRSSYNEQFF
CDR3 DNA: TGCAGCGCTGGGGGGCTAGCGGGTCGCTCCTCCTACAATGAGCAGTTCTTC

D gene: NA
V gene: TRBV5-1
clone size: NA
J gene: TRBJ2-2
CDR3 protein: CASSLGTTDTGELFF
CDR3 DNA: TGCGCCAGCAGCTTGGGAACGACAGACACCGGGGAGCTGTTTTTT

D gene: TRBD1
V gene: TRBV4-1
clone size: NA
J gene: TRBJ2-7
CDR3 protein: CASSQEGGGTGEQYF
CDR3 DNA: TGCGCCAGCAGCCAAGAAGGGGGAGGGACAGGGGAGCAGTACTTC

D gene: NA
V gene: TRBV29-1
clone size: NA
J gene: TRBJ2-1
CDR3 protein: CSVEDRTHINEQFF
CDR3 DNA: TGCAGCGTTGAAGATCGGACTCACATCAATGAGCAGTTCTTC